Each of the 17 T cell receptor beta chains below was sequenced from the same sample in a study of T-cell reconstitution after alpha-beta-depleted transplantation in children. The TCRbeta library incorporated unique molecular identifiers. TCRdb redid the calling of the PCR reads with MiXCR, one entry per CDR3 protein. The data show about 640,000 distinct CDR3 sequences, with around 17% seen just once and about 1.1% held by the top ten. Here the sequenced sample was PBMCs from the stem cell graft donor, taken from the stem cell graft. The receptors derive from a human donor who donated a stem cell graft to a child with acute myeloid leukemia.

This clonotype has ten or more counts. The chain employs TRBV12-3 or TRBV12-4 and TRBJ2-1; D is possibly TRBD2 (5 bases). The CDR3 is 16 residues long. Deletions cut 3 bases from V and 1 base from J, with 13 bases between. CDR3 loop: CASSFGGRGSYNEQFF. The CDR3 nucleotides read TGTGCCAGCAGTTTCGGCGGAAGAGGGTCCTACAATGAGCAGTTCTTC.

Points on this clonotype: A much larger clone differs by one base, so this may be a read error. The V and J genes are TRBV20-1 and TRBJ1-2, with a tentative D call TRBD1 (6 bases). Germline V gene lookup returns CDR1 DFQATT and CDR2 SNEGSKA (reference sequence). The CDR3 covers 12 residues. The ends were cut back, 5 bases at V and 4 bases at J, with 11 bases in the middle. The chain's CDR3 is CSAGDTGYGYTF. The CDR3 DNA reads TGCAGTGCTGGGGACACGGGCTATGGCTACACCTTC.

This clonotype was recorded at least ten times. The rearrangement links TRBV20-1 to TRBJ2-7; D not certain. The germline V and J ends were trimmed by 2 bases and 7 bases, with 15 bases remaining between them. This CDR3 has 13 residues. CDR1 DFQATT and CDR2 SNEGSKA come from the germline V gene (reference sequence). This CDR3 is CSARQQNSWEQYV. The CDR3 nucleotides are TGCAGTGCTAGACAACAGAACTCCTGGGAGCAGTACGTC.

Ten or more counts support this clonotype. The J gene is TRBJ2-7, the V gene TRBV10-3; D unclear. Germline V gives CDR1 ENHRY, CDR2 SYGVKD. The CDR3 contains 15 residues. Deletions cut 2 bases from V and 0 bases from J, with 11 bases between. The CDR3 DNA reads as TGTGCCATCAGTGAGAGCAACAGAATCTCCTACGAGCAGTACTTC. Its protein product is CAISESNRISYEQYF.

A few counts support this clonotype. The chain has TRBV5-1 and TRBJ2-7; 8 nucleotides match TRBD1. The germline CDR1 and CDR2 sequences are SGHRS and YFSETQ. The CDR3 loop spans 14 amino acids. Trimming removed 4 bases from V and 4 bases from J; junction bases left unmatched: 7. CDR3 in amino acids: CASSPDRGPYEQYV. The CDR3 nucleotides read TGCGCCAGCAGCCCCGACAGGGGTCCATACGAGCAGTACGTC.

This chain joins TRBV12-3 or TRBV12-4 and TRBJ1-1, with 7 bases lining up with TRBD1. CDR3 length: 17 residues. The J segment lost 3 bases and the V segment lost 6 bases, leaving 16 bases of the junction unmatched. Here the CDR3 reads CASSFYRDRLLDTEAFF. In DNA form, the CDR3 reads TGTGCCAGCAGCTTCTACCGGGACAGACTTTTGGACACTGAAGCTTTCTTT.

The rearrangement uses TRBV5-1 and TRBJ1-5; D possibly corresponds to TRBD1 (5 bases). The germline CDR1 and CDR2 sequences are SGHRS and YFSETQ. V lost 4 bases and J lost 5, with 16 bases in between. This CDR3 is built from 15 residues. CDR3 residues: CASSPGTVPDQPQHF. CDR3 nucleotides: TGCGCCAGCAGCCCCGGGACGGTCCCCGATCAGCCCCAGCATTTT.

The V gene is TRBV4-3, the J gene TRBJ2-7; the D gene is possibly TRBD1 (7 bases). The CDR3 spans 15 residues. V dropped 1 base and J dropped 3 bases, with 13 bases sitting between them. Looked up from germline, CDR1 is LGHNA and CDR2 is YSLEER. The CDR3 loop reads CASSQGGGTVYEQYF. Here the CDR3 DNA reads TGCGCCAGCAGCCAAGGAGGGGGGACAGTCTACGAGCAGTACTTC.

About this clonotype: A clone one base away is much larger, so this may be a read error. A read error is likely, as this CDR3 ends without the conserved phenylalanine or tryptophan. The CDR3 sequence: CASSLHDYGYTC. In DNA form, the CDR3 reads TGCGCCAGCAGCTTACACGACTATGGCTACACCTGC. This chain links TRBV5-1 with TRBJ1-2; D gene ambiguous. V was pared by 2 bases and J by 3 bases, with 5 bases between. This CDR3 is built from 12 residues. CDR1 is SGHRS, CDR2 YFSETQ, per germline.

This clonotype was counted many times. The chain recombines TRBV20-1 with TRBJ2-7, with 9 nucleotides matching TRBD1. The CDR3 consists of 14 residues. Germline loops: CDR1 DFQATT, CDR2 SNEGSKA (reference sequence). Germline trimming cut 0 bases from V and 7 bases from J; bases unmatched to any gene: 7. The CDR3 is CSARDPGQGGEQYV. In nucleotides, the CDR3 is TGCAGTGCTAGAGATCCGGGACAGGGCGGGGAGCAGTACGTC.

This clonotype was observed many times. This chain uses TRBV4-3 with TRBJ1-2, with D hard to call. The germline gives CDR1 LGHNA, CDR2 YSLEER. This CDR3 spans 15 amino acids. Deletions cut 0 bases from V and 2 bases from J, with 10 bases between. Here the CDR3 DNA reads TGCGCCAGCAGCCAAGATGCGATGACCAACTATGGCTACACCTTC. This translates into CASSQDAMTNYGYTF.

The table lists this clonotype with many counts. V and J are TRBV5-1 and TRBJ2-7, with no clear D. CDR3 length equals 14 residues. Germline V gene data show CDR1 as SGHRS and CDR2 as YFSETQ. Trimming pared 2 bases from V and 6 bases from J, leaving 15 bases between. The chain's CDR3 is CASSFTDLGPEQYF. DNA of the CDR3: TGCGCCAGCAGCTTCACCGACCTTGGTCCCGAGCAGTACTTC.

A word on this clonotype: A much larger clone lies one base from this, so it may be a read error. The conserved phenylalanine or tryptophan is not found at the CDR3 terminus, so this likely reflects a read error. This chain uses TRBV20-1 with TRBJ2-1; D possibly uses TRBD1 or TRBD2 (5 bases each). The germline V and J ends were trimmed by 6 bases and 1 base, with 13 bases remaining between them. Germline V gene lookup returns CDR1 DFQATT and CDR2 SNEGSKA (reference sequence). The CDR3 consists of 14 residues. The CDR3 DNA reads TGCAGTGCGACGGGACGGAGGTCCTACAATGAGCAGTTCTTA. Its translation: CSATGRRSYNEQFL.

The genes are TRBV5-4 and TRBJ2-2; 8 bases are shared with TRBD1. Germline CDR1 SGHNT, CDR2 YYREEE (reference sequence). The ends lost 5 bases at V and 2 bases at J; junction bases unmatched: 8. CDR3 length: 16 residues. CDR3 amino acids: CASSPGDRTNTGELFF. The DNA for the CDR3 is TGTGCCAGCAGTCCCGGGGACAGGACTAACACCGGGGAGCTGTTTTTT.

This clonotype has ten or more counts. V is TRBV6-5 and J is TRBJ2-1, with TRBD2 as a possible D gene (6 bases). Trimming left V 4 bases short and J 10 bases short, with 20 bases between. The CDR3 totals 15 residues. The V gene's germline CDR1 is MNHEY and CDR2 SVGAGI. The DNA for the CDR3 is TGTGCCAGCAGTTCCTTGACTAGACAACTAGGCGAGCAGTTCTTC. Translation: CASSSLTRQLGEQFF.

This clonotype occurred many times. The CDR3 here is CASSQDLQRYV. The DNA of the CDR3 is TGCGCCAGCAGCCAAGATCTACAGCGGTACGTC. This rearrangement joins TRBV4-1 to TRBJ2-7; D unresolved. The CDR3 sequence is 11 residues long. Germline V lookup: CDR1 MGHRA, CDR2 YSYEKL. With 0 bases removed from V and 12 bases from J, the gap between germline ends came to 9 bases.

This chain uses TRBV20-1 with TRBJ2-4; D may be TRBD1 (6 bases). Trimming took off 4 bases at V and 5 bases at J, with 9 bases between the two ends. The CDR3 loop spans 12 amino acids. The germline CDR1 and CDR2 sequences are DFQATT and SNEGSKA (reference sequence). The DNA of the CDR3 is TGCAGTGCTAACAGGGACGAAAACATTCAGTACTTC. It codes for CSANRDENIQYF.